This entry lists 4 T cell receptor beta chains sequenced from one sample in a study of persistence of HIV-infected CD4 T cells. No cognate antigen is known for these TCRs. Sequencing used immunoSEQ version 4 in survey mode. Assay: immunoSEQ multiplex PCR; the TCRdb copy retains only in-frame clones and omits some. The sample contains roughly 60,000 clones, about 69% of which appear only once. Overlapping HIV-1 Gag 15-mer peptides at 0.95 to 1 ug per peptide per mL were used. CD40L-negative CD69-negative CD45RO-high memory CD4+ T cells were sorted as populations depleted of antigen-responding cells. Source: CD4+ T cells sorted from PBMCs after roughly 17-hour stimulation, taken from a patient who received antiretroviral therapy. The receptors originated from an adult man with HIV who was CMV-seropositive.

The chain couples TRBV9 to TRBJ2-1, with 9 nucleotides matching TRBD2. The CDR3 spans 12 residues. Germline lookup yields CDR1 SGDLS and CDR2 YYNGEE. V shed 4 bases, J shed 10 bases, and the junction held 3 bases outside the gene matches. The CDR3 protein is CASSPRGGEQFF. The DNA for the CDR3 is TGTGCCAGCAGCCCGCGGGGGGGGGAGCAGTTCTTC.

In nucleotides, the CDR3 is TGTGCCAGCAAAATAGACAGGAGCACAGATACGCAGTATTTT. The encoded protein is CASKIDRSTDTQYF. This chain joins TRBV7-2 and TRBJ2-3; tentative D call: TRBD1 (6 bases). The CDR3 length is 14 residues. Germline lookup yields CDR1 SGHTA and CDR2 FQGNSA. With 7 bases removed from V and 0 bases from J, the gap between germline ends came to 11 bases. Full variable domain (remainder filled in from reference TRBV7-2 and TRBJ2-3): GAGVSQSPSNKVTEKGKDVELRCDPISGHTALYWYRQSLGQGLEFLIYFQGNSAPDKSGLPSDRFSAERTGGSVSTLTIQRTQQEDSAVYLCASKIDRSTDTQYFGPGTRLTVL.

The chain recombines TRBV4-2 with TRBJ1-1, with 8 bases aligning to TRBD1. V trimming: 2 bases; J trimming: 5 bases; junction bases outside the gene matches: 7. The germline V gene has CDR1 LGHNA and CDR2 YNFKEQ. CDR3 length equals 15 residues. In nucleotides, the CDR3 is TGTGCCAGCAGCCAAAGAACAGGGGGAGGGACTGAAGCTTTCTTT. Its translation: CASSQRTGGGTEAFF.

The rearrangement uses TRBV6-6 and TRBJ2-1; no reliable D call. This CDR3 is built from 14 residues. Germline loops: CDR1 MNHNY, CDR2 SVGAGI (reference sequence). Deletions cut 8 bases from V and 4 bases from J, with 15 bases between. The CDR3 DNA follows: TGTGCCAGCCAGTTACATGAGGCTTACAATGAGCAGTTCTTC. Amino acid sequence: CASQLHEAYNEQFF.